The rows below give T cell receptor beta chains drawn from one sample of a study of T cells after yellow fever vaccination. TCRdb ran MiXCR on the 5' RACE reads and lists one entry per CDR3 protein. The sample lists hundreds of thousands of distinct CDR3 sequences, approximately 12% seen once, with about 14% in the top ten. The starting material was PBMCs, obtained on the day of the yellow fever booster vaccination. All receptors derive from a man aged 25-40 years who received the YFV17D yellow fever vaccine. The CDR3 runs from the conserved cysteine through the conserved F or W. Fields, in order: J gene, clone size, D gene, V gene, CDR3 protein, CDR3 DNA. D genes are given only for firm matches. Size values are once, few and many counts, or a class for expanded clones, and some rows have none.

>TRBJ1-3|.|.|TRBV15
CATSDRGGGNTIYF
TGTGCCACCAGCGACCGAGGCGGAGGAAACACCATATATTTT
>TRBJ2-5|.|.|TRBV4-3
CASSQELGRSETQYF
TGCGCCAGCAGCCAAGAACTGGGGAGGTCGGAGACCCAGTACTTC
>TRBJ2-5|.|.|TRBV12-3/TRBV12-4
CASSPWRDQQTQYF
TGTGCCAGCAGCCCCTGGAGGGATCAACAGACCCAGTACTTC
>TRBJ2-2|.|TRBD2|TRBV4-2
CASSQRLSKVEREGPNTGELFF
TGTGCCAGCAGCCAAAGACTGTCAAAGGTGGAGCGGGAGGGCCCTAACACCGGGGAGCTGTTTTTT
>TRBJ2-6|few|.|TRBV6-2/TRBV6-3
CASETGPGANVLTF
TGTGCCAGTGAAACAGGGCCTGGGGCCAACGTCCTGACTTTC
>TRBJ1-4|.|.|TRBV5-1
CASSLSEATNEKLFF
TGCGCCAGCAGCTTGAGTGAAGCAACTAATGAAAAACTGTTTTTT
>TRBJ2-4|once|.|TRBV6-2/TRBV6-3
CASSYGVRQVAKNIQYF
TGTGCCAGCAGTTACGGTGTGAGGCAAGTAGCCAAAAACATTCAGTACTTC
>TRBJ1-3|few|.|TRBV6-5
CASSYSVTGNTIYF
TGTGCCAGCAGTTACTCGGTCACTGGAAACACCATATATTTT
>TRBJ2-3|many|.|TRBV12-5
CASGLVGYTQYF
TGTGCTAGTGGTTTGGTAGGGTATACGCAGTATTTT
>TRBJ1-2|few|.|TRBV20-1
CSARTTGFGNYGYTF
TGCAGTGCTAGAACTACAGGGTTTGGGAACTATGGCTACACCTTC
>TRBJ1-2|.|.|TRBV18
CASSPEKNYGYTF
TGTGCCAGCTCACCAGAGAAGAACTATGGCTACACCTTC
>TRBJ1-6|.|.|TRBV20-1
CSASPTYNSPLHF
TGCAGTGCTTCTCCGACCTATAATTCACCCCTCCACTTT